The 15 T cell receptor beta chains reported below all come from one sample, sequenced in a study of cytomegalovirus exposure and HLA in healthy donors. This PCR relied on a set of 60 Vbeta primers and 13 Jbeta primers. The data were produced by immunoSEQ multiplex PCR, yet TCRdb's version contains in-frame clones alone and is incomplete. The table counts about 130,000 clones; 2% lies in the top ten. The sample comprised PBMCs. These TCRs come from a woman aged 60-75 years in good health and CMV-seronegative.

The chain has TRBV2 and TRBJ1-5, with D uncertain. Germline CDR1 reads SNHLY; CDR2 reads FYNNEI. The CDR3 consists of 15 residues. The ends were cut back, 0 bases at V and 4 bases at J, with 10 bases in the middle. The CDR3 bases are TGTGCCAGCAGTGAAGCGCGGCAGAAGAATCAGCCCCAGCATTTT. It specifies CASSEARQKNQPQHF.

The chain has TRBV5-1 and TRBJ1-3; TRBD1 matches at 8 bases. CDR3 length: 15 amino acids. V trimming: 0 bases; J trimming: 2 bases; junction bases outside the gene matches: 1. The germline gives CDR1 SGHRS, CDR2 YFSETQ. CDR3 amino acids: CASSLGQGTGNTIYF. Here the CDR3 DNA reads TGCGCCAGCAGCTTGGGACAGGGGACTGGAAACACCATATATTTT.

CDR3: CASSAGTGELFF. In nucleotides, the CDR3 is TGTGCCAGCAGTGCCGGTACCGGGGAGCTGTTTTTT. The chain is built from TRBV28 and TRBJ2-2; D not certain. The CDR3 runs to 12 residues. Germline assignment: CDR1 MDHEN and CDR2 SYDVKM. Between the trimmed V and J ends, which lost 5 bases and 5 bases, there was a span of 6 bases.

This chain connects TRBV5-1 to TRBJ1-1, with D possibly matching TRBD1 (5 bases). Germline-derived CDR1 and CDR2 are SGHRS and YFSETQ. V was shortened by 0 bases and J by 7 bases, with 13 bases between the two germline ends. The CDR3 contains 14 residues. The CDR3 DNA reads TGCGCCAGCAGCTTGGCCGGCGACAGTAGTGAAGCTTTCTTT. Encoded protein: CASSLAGDSSEAFF. Variable domain in full (rest from reference TRBV5-1 and TRBJ1-1): KAGVTQTPRYLIKTRGQQVTLSCSPISGHRSVSWYQQTPGQGLQFLFEYFSETQRNKGNFPGRFSGRQFSNSRSEMNVSTLELGDSALYLCASSLAGDSSEAFFGQGTRLTVV.

This chain links TRBV4-1 with TRBJ2-7, with 10 bases fitting TRBD2. From germline, CDR1 is MGHRA and CDR2 YSYEKL. CDR3 length: 15 residues. V dropped 4 bases and J dropped 4; count of bases not matched to a gene: 7. The CDR3 loop reads CASSLRTSGGYEQYF. CDR3 coding DNA: TGCGCCAGCAGCCTACGGACTAGCGGAGGTTACGAGCAGTACTTC.

This chain connects TRBV19 to TRBJ1-2; 8 bases line up with TRBD1. The CDR3 extends over 16 amino acids. The ends lost 1 base at V and 0 bases at J; junction bases unmatched: 4. The germline V gene encodes CDR1 LNHDA and CDR2 SQIVND (reference sequence). CDR3 in amino acids: CASSIAWDRTNYGYTF. The CDR3 coding sequence is TGTGCCAGTAGTATAGCGTGGGACAGGACTAACTATGGCTACACCTTC.

The chain employs TRBV9 and TRBJ2-3; TRBD2 agrees at 16 bases. CDR1 SGDLS and CDR2 YYNGEE come from the germline V gene. J gave up 6 bases and V 2 bases, and 3 bases lay outside the gene matches. This CDR3 has 16 amino acids. The CDR3 nucleotides read TGTGCCAGCAGCGTCGGGACTAGCGGGGGGGTGGATACGCAGTATTTT. Protein product: CASSVGTSGGVDTQYF.

The V gene is TRBV29-1, the J gene TRBJ2-1, with 9 bases matching TRBD2. The CDR3 loop spans 15 amino acids. From germline, CDR1 is SQVTM and CDR2 ANQGSEA. With V trimmed by 2 bases and J by 7 bases, 9 bases remained unmatched. CDR3 DNA sequence: TGCAGCGTTGAAAATTGGGCTAGCGGGATTAATGAGCAGTTCTTC. Residues: CSVENWASGINEQFF.

The chain employs TRBV5-4 and TRBJ1-3; D is perhaps TRBD1 (6 bases). The length of the CDR3 is 17 residues. Germline V gene data show CDR1 as SGHNT and CDR2 as YYREEE (reference sequence). V lost 0 bases, J lost 0 bases, and 13 bases lay in between. The DNA for the CDR3 is TGTGCCAGCAGCTTGGGAGGGACACCATCCTCTGGAAACACCATATATTTT. It encodes CASSLGGTPSSGNTIYF.

The chain's CDR3 is CASSLLYEQYF. The CDR3 DNA is TGTGCCAGCAGCTTACTCTACGAGCAGTACTTC. The chain joins TRBV11-1 to TRBJ2-5; D remains unclear. The J call is doubtful: the DNA matches TRBJ2-7 better. Germline CDR1 reads SGHAT; CDR2 reads FQDESV (reference sequence). The CDR3 consists of 11 residues.

The V gene is TRBV5-1, the J gene TRBJ2-7, with 8 bases lining up with TRBD2. Trimming removed 5 bases from V and 5 bases from J; junction bases left unmatched: 9. This CDR3 contains 14 residues. CDR1 is SGHRS and CDR2 is YFSETQ in the germline V gene. The CDR3 DNA reads TGCGCCAGCAGTCCGGGGGGGGGCCTAAACGAGCAGTACTTC. Its protein product is CASSPGGGLNEQYF.

The chain is built from TRBV10-2 and TRBJ2-7; D is unresolved. CDR3 size: 11 residues. Germline V CDR1 and CDR2: WSHSY, SAAADI. The V gene lost 5 bases and the J gene lost 1 base, with 3 bases spanning the gap. CDR3 DNA: TGCGCCAGCAGTACATCCTACGAGCAGTACTTC. Protein: CASSTSYEQYF.

V and J are TRBV19 and TRBJ2-1; the match to TRBD2 covers 9 bases. CDR1 and CDR2 (germline): LNHDA, SQIVND (reference sequence). Germline trimming cut 7 bases from V and 4 bases from J; bases unmatched to any gene: 8. The length of the CDR3 is 15 residues. DNA of the CDR3: TGTGCCAGTACAGGAGCTAGCGGGGAATACAATGAGCAGTTCTTC. Residues: CASTGASGEYNEQFF.

The chain carries TRBV27 and TRBJ2-3, with 10 bases matching TRBD2. The CDR3 is 15 amino acids. Germline assignment: CDR1 MNHEY and CDR2 SMNVEV (reference sequence). The ends lost 4 bases at V and 3 bases at J; junction bases unmatched: 4. The CDR3 loop reads CASSSAGGPTDTQYF. Here the CDR3 DNA reads TGTGCCAGCAGTTCAGCGGGGGGGCCGACAGATACGCAGTATTTT.

V usage is TRBV2 and J usage is TRBJ2-5, with 8 bases that match TRBD2. The CDR3 length is 16 residues. The trim removed 6 bases at V and 1 base at J, leaving 10 bases unmatched. Germline CDR1 SNHLY, CDR2 FYNNEI. The CDR3 here is CASSATGTRAQETQYF. The DNA for the CDR3 is TGTGCCAGCAGCGCCACCGGGACTAGAGCCCAAGAGACCCAGTACTTC.